These 4 T cell receptor beta chains were sequenced from one sample in a study of cytomegalovirus exposure and HLA in healthy donors. PCR amplification relied on 60 Vbeta primers (plus 13 Jbeta primers). Profiled with immunoSEQ multiplex PCR; TCRdb holds only in-frame clones, not every one. The data contain roughly 200,000 clones, around 80% of them singletons. Sequencing input: PBMCs. The receptors were gathered from a woman aged 55-69 years in good health and CMV-seropositive.

V and J are TRBV5-1 and TRBJ1-4; 7 nucleotides line up with TRBD1. The V segment lost 4 bases and the J segment 3 bases; nucleotides outside the gene matches: 9. This CDR3 has 16 residues. Germline V CDR1 and CDR2: SGHRS, YFSETQ. Here the CDR3 DNA reads TGCGCCAGCAGCCCGCGACAGGGCCTCCCTAATGAAAAACTGTTTTTT. Translated, it gives CASSPRQGLPNEKLFF.

V is TRBV18 and J is TRBJ1-2; D perhaps matches TRBD1 (6 bases). Trimming took 3 bases from V and 2 from J, leaving 16 bases between them. Germline CDR1 and CDR2: KGHSH and LQKENI. This CDR3 is 16 amino acids long. The CDR3 coding sequence is TGTGCCAGCTCACCGCGACAGGCTGGGGGCAACTATGGCTACACCTTC. Translated, it gives CASSPRQAGGNYGYTF. The complete variable domain, with remaining parts taken from reference TRBV18 and TRBJ1-2, reads NAGVMQNPRHLVRRRGQEARLRCSPMKGHSHVYWYRQLPEEGLKFMVYLQKENIIDESGMPKERFSAEFPKEGPSILRIQQVVRGDSAAYFCASSPRQAGGNYGYTFGSGTRLTVV.

This rearrangement joins TRBV30 to TRBJ1-5, with 7 bases that match TRBD1. CDR1 is GTSNPN and CDR2 is SVGIG in the germline V gene (reference sequence). V dropped 1 base and J dropped 3; count of bases not matched to a gene: 12. The CDR3 has 17 amino acids. CDR3 amino acids: CAWSGRSLGTVNQPQHF. CDR3 nucleotide sequence: TGTGCCTGGAGTGGCAGATCCCTCGGGACAGTCAATCAGCCCCAGCATTTT.

The V gene is TRBV2, the J gene TRBJ1-4; no clear D gene. Between the trimmed V and J ends, which lost 8 bases and 0 bases, there was a span of 10 bases. This CDR3 has 14 amino acids. Per the germline V gene, CDR1 is SNHLY and CDR2 is FYNNEI. CDR3 DNA: TGTGCCAGCCAAGGACTTTCAACTAATGAAAAACTGTTTTTT. Translation: CASQGLSTNEKLFF.